The 8 T cell receptor beta chains in this list originate from one sample, sequenced in a study of T-cell memory formation after mild COVID-19. TCRdb processed the 5' RACE reads anew with MiXCR; each CDR3 protein has one entry. The sample includes fewer than 200,000 distinct CDR3 sequences, 20% to 25% of them seen just once. Input material: PBMCs or a T cell subset sorted from them (not recorded which). These receptors all come from an adult woman who had mild COVID-19 (a few samples of this study predate the infection). Cell type and time point are not known.

The DNA for the CDR3 is TGTGCCAGCAGCCCCGGGGGCCTCGGAACTGAAGCTTTCTTT. This codes for CASSPGGLGTEAFF. The rearrangement uses TRBV9 and TRBJ1-1, with D possibly TRBD1 on 6 matching bases. The CDR3 is 14 residues long. Germline V CDR1 and CDR2: SGDLS, YYNGEE. Trimming cost V 4 bases and J 5 bases, with 15 bases left between them. The entire variable domain, with the rest obtained from reference TRBV9 and TRBJ1-1, is as follows: DSGVTQTPKHLITATGQRVTLRCSPRSGDLSVYWYQQSLDQGLQFLIQYYNGEERAKGNILERFSAQQFPDLHSELNLSSLELGDSALYFCASSPGGLGTEAFFGQGTRLTVV.

This rearrangement joins TRBV5-1 to TRBJ2-5, with TRBD2 matching over 10 bases. Germline V lookup: CDR1 SGHRS, CDR2 YFSETQ. The V segment lost 6 bases and the J segment 5 bases; nucleotides outside the gene matches: 10. CDR3 length: 15 residues. The CDR3 loop is CASNKGETSGETQYF. The DNA of the CDR3 is TGCGCCAGCAACAAAGGAGAGACTAGCGGGGAGACCCAGTACTTC.

The J gene is TRBJ1-1, the V gene TRBV12-3 or TRBV12-4; D is undetermined. Trimming pared 7 bases from V and 1 base from J, leaving 16 bases between. The length of the CDR3 is 15 residues. Here the CDR3 reads CASTPTPWGNTEAFF. For the CDR3, the DNA is TGTGCCAGCACCCCTACCCCTTGGGGGAACACTGAAGCTTTCTTT.

This clonotype was seen once. The genes are TRBV3-1 and TRBJ1-2; 7 nucleotides line up with TRBD1. The V segment lost 1 base and the J segment 4 bases; nucleotides outside the gene matches: 6. CDR1 and CDR2 from the germline V gene are LGHDT and YNNKEL (reference sequence). CDR3 size: 15 residues. This CDR3 reads CASSQGEGALYGYTF. The CDR3 region has the DNA TGTGCCAGCAGCCAAGGGGAGGGGGCCCTCTATGGCTACACCTTC. The full variable domain, its missing parts supplied by reference TRBV3-1 and TRBJ1-2, is DTAVSQTPKYLVTQMGNDKSIKCEQNLGHDTMYWYKQDSKKFLKIMFSYNNKELIINETVPNRFSPKSPDKAHLNLHINSLELGDSAVYFCASSQGEGALYGYTFGSGTRLTVV.

This clonotype was observed a few times. The chain employs TRBV4-1 and TRBJ2-3; D perhaps matches TRBD1 (6 bases). The V gene's germline CDR1 is MGHRA and CDR2 YSYEKL. Deletions cut 4 bases from V and 4 bases from J, with 15 bases between. The CDR3 covers 15 residues. The CDR3 nucleotides read TGCGCCAGCAGCCCTTACAGGGAGACCGCAGATACGCAGTATTTT. It yields the protein CASSPYRETADTQYF.

The CDR3 region is CSARMAGVMMNTEAFF. CDR3 coding DNA: TGCAGTGCTAGAATGGCTGGGGTCATGATGAACACTGAAGCTTTCTTT. V and J are TRBV20-1 and TRBJ1-1; D uncertain. Per germline, CDR1 DFQATT and CDR2 SNEGSKA (reference sequence). V was shortened by 2 bases and J by 0 bases, with 16 bases between the two germline ends. The CDR3 consists of 16 residues.

This clonotype has a handful of counts. The genes are TRBV29-1 and TRBJ2-7; D is uncertain. V was shortened by 2 bases and J by 3 bases, with 5 bases between the two germline ends. Germline CDR1 SQVTM, CDR2 ANQGSEA. The CDR3 sequence is 11 residues long. CDR3 nucleotides: TGCAGCGTTGAATCCGACTACGAGCAGTACTTC. Translation: CSVESDYEQYF.

The chain has TRBV29-1 and TRBJ2-1; D is unclear. V was trimmed by 0 bases and J by 0 bases, leaving 15 bases between them. This CDR3 comprises 17 residues. Per germline, CDR1 SQVTM and CDR2 ANQGSEA. CDR3 nucleotide sequence: TGCAGCGTTGAAGATGAGTGGCAGGCGAGCTCCTACAATGAGCAGTTCTTC. Translation: CSVEDEWQASSYNEQFF.